The 10 T cell receptor beta chains given below trace back to one sample, sequenced in a study of T-cell memory formation after mild COVID-19. TCRdb ran MiXCR on the 5' RACE reads and lists one entry per CDR3 protein. The sample lists fewer than 500,000 distinct CDR3 sequences, roughly 25% occurring once. The sample was PBMCs or a T cell subset sorted from them (not recorded which). The receptors stem from an adult woman who had mild COVID-19 (a few samples of this study predate the infection). Cell type and time point are not known.

Only a few counts were recorded for this clonotype. The rearrangement joins TRBV28 to TRBJ1-2, with D perhaps matching TRBD1 (5 bases). The V end lost 6 bases, the J end lost 4 bases, and 15 bases lay between the germline ends. The CDR3 runs to 14 residues. Germline loops: CDR1 MDHEN, CDR2 SYDVKM. The CDR3 protein is CASSQWQGPYGYTF. The CDR3 DNA reads TGTGCCAGCAGCCAATGGCAGGGTCCCTATGGCTACACCTTC.

The table lists this clonotype with a few counts. The CDR3 spells CASSLVSGRTDTQYF. CDR3 coding DNA: TGTGCCAGCAGCTTAGTTAGCGGGAGAACAGATACGCAGTATTTT. The chain couples TRBV7-9 to TRBJ2-3; 9 nucleotides align to TRBD2. Germline V gene lookup returns CDR1 SEHNR and CDR2 FQNEAQ (reference sequence). J was trimmed by 3 bases and V by 1 base; bases with no gene match: 2. This CDR3 spans 15 amino acids.

This clonotype was recorded a few times. This chain uses TRBV12-3 or TRBV12-4 with TRBJ2-5; 9 nucleotides agree with TRBD2. The V and J ends lost 4 bases and 2 bases, in that order; junction bases with no gene match: 2. The CDR3 length is 14 residues. DNA for the CDR3: TGTGCCAGCAGTTCTAGCGGGGTGCAAGAGACCCAGTACTTC. Protein sequence: CASSSSGVQETQYF.

The chain recombines TRBV14 with TRBJ2-3; D might be TRBD2 (6 bases). This CDR3 is built from 18 residues. From germline, CDR1 is SGHDN and CDR2 FVKESK. Between the trimmed V and J ends, which lost 0 bases and 3 bases, there was a span of 19 bases. CDR3 sequence: CASSQDWGLRRSTDTQYF. The CDR3 nucleotides are TGTGCCAGCAGCCAAGATTGGGGACTTCGGAGGTCTACAGATACGCAGTATTTT.

In this sample, this clonotype turned up a few times. V gene TRBV29-1 combines with J gene TRBJ2-7; D is possibly TRBD1 or TRBD2 (6 bases each). Germline CDR1 SQVTM, CDR2 ANQGSEA. V gave up 8 bases and J gave up 2 bases, with 19 bases separating them. This CDR3 spans 14 amino acids. CDR3 protein: CSPPGGGVTYEQYF. For the CDR3, the DNA is TGCAGCCCTCCCGGGGGCGGAGTAACCTACGAGCAGTACTTC.

This clonotype was detected only once. The chain couples TRBV24-1 to TRBJ2-3; 14 nucleotides agree with TRBD2. This CDR3 region has 17 residues. V shed 5 bases, J shed 3 bases, and the junction held 6 bases outside the gene matches. Germline CDR1 and CDR2: KGHDR and SFDVKD. The CDR3 reads CATSGPRTSGGTDTQYF. CDR3 sequence (DNA): TGTGCCACCAGTGGTCCCCGGACTAGCGGGGGGACAGATACGCAGTATTTT.

This chain links TRBV9 with TRBJ2-5, with a tentative D call TRBD2 (6 bases). Germline lookup yields CDR1 SGDLS and CDR2 YYNGEE. Trimming took off 3 bases at V and 6 bases at J, with 15 bases between the two ends. The CDR3 loop spans 14 amino acids. CDR3 loop: CASSERTAGQTQYF. CDR3 coding DNA: TGTGCCAGCAGCGAAAGGACCGCGGGGCAGACCCAGTACTTC.

This chain connects TRBV11-2 to TRBJ2-3; a possible D gene is TRBD2 (5 bases). CDR3 length: 14 amino acids. Germline CDR1 is SGHAT and CDR2 is FQNNGV. Trimming pared 5 bases from V and 6 bases from J, leaving 15 bases between. The CDR3 reads CASSPTGSADTQYF. CDR3 coding DNA: TGTGCCAGCAGCCCTACGGGGTCAGCGGATACGCAGTATTTT. The entire variable domain, with the rest obtained from reference TRBV11-2 and TRBJ2-3, is as follows: EAGVAQSPRYKIIEKRQSVAFWCNPISGHATLYWYQQILGQGPKLLIQFQNNGVVDDSQLPKDRFSAERLKGVDSTLKIQPAKLEDSAVYLCASSPTGSADTQYFGPGTRLTVL.

This chain's CDR3 is CASSLTPSSYNEQFF. DNA of the CDR3: TGTGCCAGCAGCTTGACTCCTAGCTCCTACAATGAGCAGTTCTTC. The chain employs TRBV7-9 and TRBJ2-1; D gene unclear. CDR3 length: 15 amino acids. V lost 3 bases to trimming and J lost 0 bases, with 9 bases between them. In germline, CDR1 is SEHNR, CDR2 FQNEAQ (reference sequence).

The chain couples TRBV5-1 to TRBJ2-3; 15 nucleotides match TRBD2. The CDR3 is 17 residues long. The trim removed 4 bases at V and 3 bases at J, leaving 6 bases unmatched. Germline values: CDR1 SGHRS, CDR2 YFSETQ. The CDR3 region is CASSPGTSGRRTDTQYF. CDR3 nucleotides: TGCGCCAGCAGCCCCGGGACTAGCGGGAGGAGGACAGATACGCAGTATTTT. The variable domain in full, completed from reference TRBV5-1 and TRBJ2-3, reads KAGVTQTPRYLIKTRGQQVTLSCSPISGHRSVSWYQQTPGQGLQFLFEYFSETQRNKGNFPGRFSGRQFSNSRSEMNVSTLELGDSALYLCASSPGTSGRRTDTQYFGPGTRLTVL.